This entry lists 31 T cell receptor beta chains sequenced from one sample in a study of CD8+ T cells in alopecia areata. Described treatment: oral pan-JAK inhibitor, 5-10 mg twice daily. TCR sequencing used cDNA made by reverse transcription of extracted RNA. Sequencing used immunoSEQ multiplex PCR; TCRdb keeps in-frame clones, though not all of them. Of about 140,000 clones detected, roughly 80% appear once; the ten largest clones hold 20% to 25%. The sequences come from CD8+ T cells sorted from blood, collected at week 4, from a patient treated with tofacitinib. The receptor set was obtained from a human donor with alopecia areata.

This clone was found once. The chain is built from TRBV29-1 and TRBJ2-7; D is possibly TRBD2 (6 bases). Between the trimmed V and J ends, which lost 0 bases and 3 bases, there was a span of 9 bases. Germline V lookup: CDR1 SQVTM, CDR2 ANQGSEA. The CDR3 spans 13 residues. CDR3 loop: CSVEEGLDYEQYF. The CDR3 bases are TGCAGCGTTGAAGAGGGACTCGACTACGAGCAGTACTTC.

V and J are TRBV7-6 and TRBJ1-1; D is uncertain. Germline V gives CDR1 SGHVS, CDR2 FNYEAQ. With 5 bases removed from V and 4 bases from J, the gap between germline ends came to 11 bases. The length of the CDR3 is 13 residues. CDR3 coding DNA: TGTGCCAGCAGCCCAGGTCTGAGCACTGAAGCTTTCTTT. It translates to CASSPGLSTEAFF. The whole variable domain, filled in from reference TRBV7-6 and TRBJ1-1, reads GAGVSQSPRYKVTKRGQDVALRCDPISGHVSLYWYRQALGQGPEFLTYFNYEAQQDKSGLPNDRFSAERPEGSISTLTIQRTEQRDSAMYRCASSPGLSTEAFFGQGTRLTVV.

The rearrangement links TRBV7-9 to TRBJ1-1, with TRBD1 identical over 7 bases. With V trimmed by 2 bases and J by 1 base, 10 bases remained unmatched. This CDR3 spans 17 amino acids. CDR1 SEHNR and CDR2 FQNEAQ come from the germline V gene (reference sequence). The CDR3: CASSLPIDRDTNTEAFF. The CDR3 DNA follows: TGTGCCAGCAGCTTACCCATAGACAGGGATACGAACACTGAAGCTTTCTTT. The full variable domain, rest sourced from reference TRBV7-9 and TRBJ1-1, is DTGVSQNPRHKITKRGQNVTFRCDPISEHNRLYWYRQTLGQGPEFLTYFQNEAQLEKSRLLSDRFSAERPKGSFSTLEIQRTEQGDSAMYLCASSLPIDRDTNTEAFFGQGTRLTVV.

V usage is TRBV4-1 and J usage is TRBJ2-3; 13 nucleotides line up with TRBD2. J gave up 0 bases and V 4 bases, and 4 bases lay outside the gene matches. Germline V gene sequence: CDR1 MGHRA, CDR2 YSYEKL. The CDR3 covers 17 residues. CDR3 in DNA: TGCGCCAGCAGCCTGGGACTAGCGGGGCCTAGCACAGATACGCAGTATTTT. Translated: CASSLGLAGPSTDTQYF.

V usage is TRBV29-1 and J usage is TRBJ1-4; 9 positions agree with TRBD1. The CDR3 spans 13 residues. V lost 3 bases and J lost 6; bases outside the gene matches: 2. CDR1 is SQVTM, CDR2 ANQGSEA, per germline. CDR3 bases: TGCAGCGTTGAGACAGGGGGGGATGAAAAACTGTTTTTT. This encodes CSVETGGDEKLFF.

This clone has more than one count but fewer than ten. This chain uses TRBV15 with TRBJ2-7; 8 bases agree with TRBD1. The CDR3 has 15 residues. CDR1 is LNHNV, CDR2 YYDKDF, per germline (reference sequence). Trimming at V came to 5 bases and at J to 4 bases, leaving 10 bases not matched to a gene. As DNA, the CDR3 is TGTGCCACCAGCGACCAGGGGGCGTCCCTTTACGAGCAGTACTTC. Protein sequence: CATSDQGASLYEQYF.

The chain is built from TRBV13 and TRBJ1-2; perhaps TRBD1 as D (5 bases). Germline V gene lookup returns CDR1 PRHDT and CDR2 FYEKMQ (reference sequence). Trimming stripped 4 bases from V and 4 bases from J, with 16 bases between. The CDR3 loop spans 15 amino acids. The CDR3 DNA is TGTGCCAGCAGCTCCCGAGTTAGGGACCCCTATGGCTACACCTTC. It is translated as CASSSRVRDPYGYTF.

CDR3 protein: CAISPLAGGNYNEQFF. The CDR3 DNA sequence: TGTGCCATCAGTCCACTAGCGGGGGGGAACTACAATGAGCAGTTCTTC. This sequence joins TRBV10-3 and TRBJ2-1, with 13 bases fitting TRBD2. The germline V gene has CDR1 ENHRY and CDR2 SYGVKD. Trimming removed 5 bases from V and 3 bases from J; junction bases left unmatched: 4. CDR3 length equals 16 residues.

This clone turned up a few times. J is TRBJ1-4 and V is TRBV4-3, with 8 positions matching TRBD1. The CDR3 covers 15 residues. V gave up 2 bases and J gave up 8 bases; unmatched junction bases: 7. Germline V CDR1 and CDR2: LGHNA, YSLEER. The CDR3 region has the DNA TGCGCCAGCAGCCAACCGGGACAGGATGGCGAAAAACTGTTTTTT. This sequence encodes CASSQPGQDGEKLFF.

This clone was recorded only once. The chain employs TRBV4-1 and TRBJ1-1; maybe TRBD1 (5 bases). Germline V gene lookup returns CDR1 MGHRA and CDR2 YSYEKL. Trimming took 4 bases from V and 0 from J, leaving 12 bases between them. The CDR3 extends over 15 amino acids. CDR3 residues: CASSLRQTLNTEAFF. Written as DNA, the CDR3 is TGCGCCAGCAGCCTCAGACAGACTCTGAACACTGAAGCTTTCTTT.

This clone was recorded once. This chain joins TRBV2 and TRBJ1-1; the D gene is possibly TRBD1 (5 bases). Germline V gene sequence: CDR1 SNHLY, CDR2 FYNNEI. This CDR3 has 14 residues. The ends were cut back, 3 bases at V and 0 bases at J, with 8 bases in the middle. This chain's CDR3 is CASSEGVLNTEAFF. Here the CDR3 DNA reads TGTGCCAGCAGTGAGGGGGTACTGAACACTGAAGCTTTCTTT.

This chain connects TRBV7-8 to TRBJ2-5; 15 bases map to TRBD2. J lost 5 bases, V lost 4 bases, and 11 bases had no gene match. Per the germline V gene, CDR1 is SGHVS and CDR2 is FQNEAQ. The CDR3 contains 18 residues. The DNA of the CDR3 is TGTGCCAGCAGCTCACCGCCGGGACTAGCGGGGGGCGGGGAGACCCAGTACTTC. Translated: CASSSPPGLAGGGETQYF.

The chain combines TRBV7-8 with TRBJ2-7; no reliable D call. Germline values: CDR1 SGHVS, CDR2 FQNEAQ. The CDR3 consists of 14 residues. Trimming shortened V by 4 bases and J by 7 bases, and 17 bases separated the two germline ends. The CDR3 DNA follows: TGTGCCAGCAGCTCCCGGACGGTTTATGAGGAGCAGTACTTC. This translates into CASSSRTVYEEQYF.

The CDR3 is CASLGTHEQFF. The DNA of the CDR3 is TGTGCCAGCCTTGGCACACATGAGCAGTTCTTC. V gene TRBV5-6 combines with J gene TRBJ2-1; D is uncertain. Between the trimmed V and J ends, which lost 7 bases and 8 bases, there was a span of 10 bases. The CDR3 is made up of 11 amino acids. CDR1 SGHDT and CDR2 YYEEEE come from the germline V gene.

The rearrangement uses TRBV4-1 and TRBJ2-7; D unresolved. The CDR3 covers 13 residues. The germline V and J ends were trimmed by 0 bases and 4 bases, with 7 bases remaining between them. Germline V lookup: CDR1 MGHRA, CDR2 YSYEKL. DNA for the CDR3: TGCGCCAGCAGCCAAGAATCAGGTTACGAGCAGTACTTC. Residues: CASSQESGYEQYF.

This chain links TRBV4-1 with TRBJ2-5; tentatively, D is TRBD2 (6 bases). This CDR3 is built from 16 residues. Germline V lookup: CDR1 MGHRA, CDR2 YSYEKL. V shed 0 bases and J shed 4 bases, with 15 bases lying between them. This CDR3 is CASSQDPRGRAETQYF. The CDR3 nucleotides are TGCGCCAGCAGCCAAGACCCGCGGGGAAGGGCAGAGACCCAGTACTTC.

This clone was recorded only once. The chain employs TRBV4-3 and TRBJ2-5; TRBD2 aligns across 8 bases. Unmatched junction bases numbered 8, after V lost 1 base and J lost 7 bases. This CDR3 contains 15 residues. Germline V lookup: CDR1 LGHNA, CDR2 YSLEER. The CDR3 nucleotides are TGCGCCAGCAGCCAAGGGAGTGCGGGGGGACGGACCCAGTACTTC. Translating gives CASSQGSAGGRTQYF.

This rearrangement joins TRBV29-1 to TRBJ2-1, with 8 bases identical to TRBD2. The V segment lost 4 bases and the J segment 0 bases; nucleotides outside the gene matches: 5. Germline CDR1 reads SQVTM; CDR2 reads ANQGSEA. This CDR3 region has 15 residues. CDR3 sequence: CSVGIAGNSYNEQFF. DNA for the CDR3: TGCAGCGTTGGGATAGCGGGGAACTCCTACAATGAGCAGTTCTTC.

The chain employs TRBV7-9 and TRBJ1-3; D gene ambiguous. Per germline, CDR1 SEHNR and CDR2 FQNEAQ (reference sequence). The CDR3 totals 13 residues. Trimming shortened V by 4 bases and J by 0 bases, and 4 bases separated the two germline ends. The CDR3 is CASSSGSGNTIYF. DNA for the CDR3: TGTGCCAGCAGCTCTGGCTCTGGAAACACCATATATTTT.

The gene calls are TRBV5-1 and TRBJ1-1; unclear D gene. The V end was cut by 5 bases, the J end by 1 base, with 6 bases between. Germline-derived CDR1 and CDR2 are SGHRS and YFSETQ. The CDR3 spans 12 residues. This CDR3 is CASRHKNTEAFF. The DNA of the CDR3 is TGCGCCAGCAGACACAAGAACACTGAAGCTTTCTTT.

The rearrangement links TRBV7-2 to TRBJ2-1; 10 bases are a match to TRBD2. The V gene's germline CDR1 is SGHTA and CDR2 FQGNSA. The CDR3 totals 15 residues. J was trimmed by 4 bases and V by 3 bases; bases with no gene match: 3. The CDR3 spells CASSFLAGDYNEQFF. The CDR3 DNA sequence: TGTGCCAGCAGCTTCCTAGCGGGGGATTACAATGAGCAGTTCTTC. The entire variable domain, with the rest obtained from reference TRBV7-2 and TRBJ2-1, is as follows: GAGVSQSPSNKVTEKGKDVELRCDPISGHTALYWYRQSLGQGLEFLIYFQGNSAPDKSGLPSDRFSAERTGGSVSTLTIQRTQQEDSAVYLCASSFLAGDYNEQFFGPGTRLTVL.

This clone has only one observation. J is TRBJ2-3 and V is TRBV7-6; tentative D call: TRBD2 (6 bases). The CDR3 consists of 15 residues. V shed 5 bases and J shed 0 bases, with 12 bases lying between them. Germline values: CDR1 SGHVS, CDR2 FNYEAQ. The CDR3 sequence is CASSPYRGSTDTQYF. Written as DNA, the CDR3 is TGTGCCAGCAGCCCCTACCGGGGGAGCACAGATACGCAGTATTTT.

The rearrangement uses TRBV6-5 and TRBJ2-7; no reliable D call. The CDR3 loop spans 13 amino acids. In germline, CDR1 is MNHEY, CDR2 SVGAGI. V gave up 1 base and J gave up 3 bases, with 7 bases separating them. Here the CDR3 reads CASSYFPGYEQYF. In DNA, the CDR3 is TGTGCCAGCAGTTACTTTCCGGGCTACGAGCAGTACTTC.

This chain connects TRBV9 to TRBJ2-3, with D perhaps being TRBD1 or TRBD2 (5 bases each). The ends were cut back, 0 bases at V and 0 bases at J, with 8 bases in the middle. Germline loops: CDR1 SGDLS, CDR2 YYNGEE. The CDR3 runs 15 residues. The CDR3 region has the DNA TGTGCCAGCAGCGTAGTTGAGGGGAGCACAGATACGCAGTATTTT. Protein sequence: CASSVVEGSTDTQYF.

The chain recombines TRBV4-2 with TRBJ2-7; D is uncertain. The CDR3 sequence is 15 residues long. Trimming took off 1 base at V and 3 bases at J, with 13 bases between the two ends. Germline values: CDR1 LGHNA, CDR2 YNFKEQ. The CDR3 DNA sequence: TGTGCCAGCAGCCAAGCACGGGCTATCTACTACGAGCAGTACTTC. Protein product: CASSQARAIYYEQYF.

The chain joins TRBV4-1 to TRBJ2-7; the D gene is possibly TRBD1 (6 bases). The CDR3 covers 14 residues. Trimming stripped 4 bases from V and 5 bases from J, with 15 bases between. Per the germline V gene, CDR1 is MGHRA and CDR2 is YSYEKL. This CDR3 reads CASSPRDTGHEQYF. The CDR3 nucleotides read TGCGCCAGCAGCCCCCGGGACACTGGCCACGAGCAGTACTTC.

The DNA for the CDR3 is TGTGCCAGCAGTGAAGATGTACTAGCGGGGCGAACAGATACGCAGTATTTT. Translating gives CASSEDVLAGRTDTQYF. The rearrangement links TRBV2 to TRBJ2-3, with 10 bases lining up with TRBD2. In germline, CDR1 is SNHLY, CDR2 FYNNEI. This CDR3 region has 17 residues. V dropped 1 base and J dropped 3; count of bases not matched to a gene: 7. The full variable domain, completed using reference TRBV2 and TRBJ2-3, is EPEVTQTPSHQVTQMGQEVILRCVPISNHLYFYWYRQILGQKVEFLVSFYNNEISEKSEIFDDQFSVERPDGSNFTLKIRSTKLEDSAMYFCASSEDVLAGRTDTQYFGPGTRLTVL.

The genes are TRBV5-1 and TRBJ2-2, with D tentatively TRBD1 (5 bases). Germline CDR1 SGHRS, CDR2 YFSETQ. The V end lost 4 bases, the J end lost 0 bases, and 13 bases lay between the germline ends. The CDR3 contains 16 residues. The CDR3 region is CASSETVTANTGELFF. CDR3 sequence (DNA): TGCGCCAGCAGCGAAACCGTGACAGCGAACACCGGGGAGCTGTTTTTT.

The chain is built from TRBV4-1 and TRBJ2-2; D is uncertain. The germline V and J ends were trimmed by 1 base and 6 bases, with 6 bases remaining between them. Germline V gene lookup returns CDR1 MGHRA and CDR2 YSYEKL. There are 13 residues in the CDR3. CDR3 protein: CASSQGVSGELFF. In nucleotides, the CDR3 is TGCGCCAGCAGCCAAGGAGTATCCGGGGAGCTGTTTTTT.

The genes are TRBV7-2 and TRBJ2-7; TRBD2 matches at 15 bases. CDR3 size: 16 residues. V gave up 5 bases and J gave up 3 bases; unmatched junction bases: 5. Per the germline V gene, CDR1 is SGHTA and CDR2 is FQGNSA. CDR3 DNA sequence: TGTGCCAGCAGCCCAGGGACTAGCGGGGGGCACTACGAGCAGTACTTC. It is translated as CASSPGTSGGHYEQYF.

The chain combines TRBV2 with TRBJ1-5, with 7 bases that match TRBD1. Germline V lookup: CDR1 SNHLY, CDR2 FYNNEI. This CDR3 region has 14 residues. J lost 4 bases, V lost 6 bases, and 6 bases had no gene match. CDR3 amino acids: CASRLTGSNQPQHF. In DNA, the CDR3 is TGTGCCAGCAGGCTGACAGGGAGTAATCAGCCCCAGCATTTT.